This is a list of T cell receptor beta chains from one sample in a study of shared clonotypes between healthy human individuals. The protocol was immunoSEQ multiplex PCR, while the TCRdb copy is restricted to in-frame clones and leaves out a portion. The sample has 1,400,000 or so clones, less than 99% seen once. Material for sequencing was naive CD4+ T cells sorted from blood. These receptors were collected from a man aged 30 to 39 in good health. Both conserved end residues are part of each CDR3. Each record gives: D gene, V gene, J gene, CDR3 protein, CDR3 DNA. A D gene is named only where the DNA matches it firmly.

TRBD1	TRBV7-9	TRBJ2-7	CASSLGTAVYEQYF	TGTGCCAGCAGCTTGGGGACAGCTGTCTACGAGCAGTACTTC
NA	TRBV5-1	TRBJ2-1	CASSFGNRDNEQFF	TGCGCCAGCAGCTTTGGGAACAGGGACAATGAGCAGTTCTTC
NA	TRBV6-5	TRBJ2-1	CASSHRDRPYNEQFF	TGTGCCAGCAGTCACCGGGACCGACCATACAATGAGCAGTTCTTC
NA	TRBV19	TRBJ2-7	CASWGGPGGEQYF	TGTGCCAGCTGGGGGGGGCCCGGCGGCGAGCAGTACTTC
TRBD2	TRBV5-1	TRBJ2-3	CASSPGRASDTQYF	TGCGCCAGCAGCCCAGGGAGGGCCTCAGATACGCAGTATTTT
TRBD2	TRBV10-2	TRBJ2-2	CASSPPRLAGRSNTGELFF	TGCGCCAGCAGCCCCCCAAGGCTAGCGGGCCGATCGAACACCGGGGAGCTGTTTTTT
NA	TRBV7-6	TRBJ1-2	CASSLGIDYGYTF	TGTGCCAGCAGCTTAGGCATAGATTATGGCTACACCTTC
NA	TRBV9	TRBJ2-1	CASSGTTGTKQFF	TGTGCCAGCAGCGGAACAACCGGGACCAAGCAGTTCTTC
TRBD1	TRBV18	TRBJ2-7	CASSPARGLYEQYF	TGTGCCAGCTCTCCAGCCAGGGGGCTCTACGAGCAGTACTTC
NA	TRBV4-1	TRBJ1-4	CASSHVVERLNEKLFF	TGCGCCAGCAGCCATGTTGTGGAACGGTTGAATGAAAAACTGTTTTTT
NA	TRBV6-4	TRBJ2-2	CASRGLNTGELFF	TGTGCCAGCCGGGGACTTAACACCGGGGAGCTGTTTTTT
TRBD2	TRBV7-7	TRBJ2-7	CASSLVSFRSGRTYEQYF	TGTGCCAGCAGCTTAGTATCATTTAGGAGCGGGAGGACCTACGAGCAGTACTTC
NA	TRBV28	TRBJ1-1	CASEAPGHLNTEAFF	TGTGCCAGCGAAGCACCGGGACATCTGAACACTGAAGCTTTCTTT
TRBD2	TRBV7-8	TRBJ2-5	CASSLANTAGGQETQYF	TGTGCCAGCAGCTTAGCGAATACAGCGGGAGGACAAGAGACCCAGTACTTC
NA	TRBV27	TRBJ1-1	CASSLQGSEAFF	TGTGCCAGCAGTTTACAGGGATCCGAAGCTTTCTTT
NA	TRBV15	TRBJ2-3	CATSRDRSQDTQYF	TGTGCCACCAGCAGAGATCGGTCGCAAGATACGCAGTATTTT
NA	TRBV5-4	TRBJ2-4	CASSPGQSFQVQYF	TGTGCCAGCAGCCCCGGACAGTCTTTCCAAGTTCAGTACTTC